The 7 T cell receptor beta chains listed next were all sequenced from one sample in a study of OX40 agonist ivuxolimab in advanced cancers. Repertoires were generated with immunoSEQ multiplex PCR, while TCRdb's copy carries only in-frame clones and drops some. The table has about 64,000 clones, more than 80% seen once. The material was CD4+ or CD8+ T cells sorted from blood, obtained in a trial of the OX40 agonist ivuxolimab. These receptors came from an adult with an advanced solid tumor such as melanoma, head and neck, liver or kidney cancer.

The CDR3 nucleotides read TGCGCCAGCAGCCAAGTTCGTGGGGGGGGTTACGAGCAGTACTTC. Encoded protein: CASSQVRGGGYEQYF. V is TRBV4-1 and J is TRBJ2-7; TRBD2 matches at 7 bases. V lost 1 base and J lost 4; bases outside the gene matches: 7. Germline V gives CDR1 MGHRA, CDR2 YSYEKL. The CDR3 has 15 residues.

This rearrangement joins TRBV7-2 to TRBJ2-3; no firm D call. The V gene's germline CDR1 is SGHTA and CDR2 FQGNSA. V lost 1 base to trimming and J lost 4 bases, with 6 bases between them. The CDR3 totals 13 residues. CDR3 region: CASSLVSADTQYF. CDR3 coding DNA: TGTGCCAGCAGCTTAGTCTCCGCAGATACGCAGTATTTT.

The rearrangement links TRBV27 to TRBJ2-7; the D is unclear. The CDR3 spans 14 residues. Between the trimmed V and J ends, which lost 5 bases and 6 bases, there was a span of 17 bases. Germline-derived CDR1 and CDR2 are MNHEY and SMNVEV (reference sequence). As DNA, the CDR3 is TGTGCCAGCAGTCCCATCCCTACGATGGGCGAGCAGTACTTC. As protein: CASSPIPTMGEQYF.

The chain uses TRBV29-1 and TRBJ2-1; no clear D. The germline V gene encodes CDR1 SQVTM and CDR2 ANQGSEA. The CDR3 is 13 residues long. Trimming shortened V by 7 bases and J by 0 bases, and 10 bases separated the two germline ends. The CDR3 sequence: CSAYWGSYNEQFF. The CDR3 DNA sequence: TGCAGCGCCTATTGGGGCTCCTACAATGAGCAGTTCTTC.

This clone was recorded once. The V and J genes are TRBV6-1 and TRBJ2-1; D gene ambiguous. This CDR3 spans 15 amino acids. The V end lost 3 bases, the J end lost 0 bases, and 9 bases lay between the germline ends. The germline gives CDR1 MNHNS, CDR2 SASEGT. Here the CDR3 reads CASSDWAPSYNEQFF. The CDR3 region has the DNA TGTGCCAGCAGTGACTGGGCTCCCTCCTACAATGAGCAGTTCTTC.

The chain employs TRBV4-2 and TRBJ2-1; maybe TRBD2 (5 bases). Germline V gene data show CDR1 as LGHNA and CDR2 as YNFKEQ. The CDR3 extends over 15 amino acids. Trimming stripped 1 base from V and 6 bases from J, with 13 bases between. The DNA for the CDR3 is TGTGCCAGCAGCCAAGGGACTGGAGATTCCAATGAGCAGTTCTTC. Translated: CASSQGTGDSNEQFF.

Here the CDR3 DNA reads TGTGCCTGGAGAGTGACAGCCGAGCAGTACTTC. As protein: CAWRVTAEQYF. This rearrangement joins TRBV30 to TRBJ2-7; the D gene is possibly TRBD1 (5 bases). V lost 3 bases and J lost 6, with 9 bases in between. The CDR3 is 11 residues long. Germline V lookup: CDR1 GTSNPN, CDR2 SVGIG (reference sequence).